This T cell receptor beta chain was retrieved from a study of T cell responses to AZD1222 COVID-19 vaccine. Findings and caveats of the study: Spike-specific TCR breadth rose after two AZD1222 doses, and depth rose as well.

TCRdb's table, derived via immunoSEQ multiplex PCR, lists solely in-frame clones and lacks some. The sample shows 95,000 to 150,000 clones, about 91% of them seen only once. As regards this clone: Antigen unknown.

The TCR sequence derives from an adult in good health. The sequencing used peripheral blood, collected on day 0 of AZD1222 vaccination.

The CDR3, as DNA: TGTGCCAGCTCACCATGGGACAGGGTCGCCGAGCAGTACGTC. Protein: CASSPWDRVAEQYV. The V and J genes are TRBV18 and TRBJ2-7, with 9 positions matching TRBD1. This CDR3 contains 14 residues. In germline, CDR1 is KGHSH, CDR2 LQKENI. With V trimmed by 2 bases and J by 6 bases, 5 bases remained unmatched.